What follows are 18 T cell receptor beta chains derived from one specimen sequenced in a study of human T cells and chemical hapten exposure. TCRdb used MiXCR to reprocess the RACE reads, holding one entry per CDR3 protein. Among roughly 42,000 distinct CDR3 sequences listed, 9.5% to 10% were seen once. The time point denotes: patch test 2, 6 weeks after DPC sensitization. Stated treatment: therapeutic diphenylcyclopropenone sensitization with weekly scalp DPC. Unseparated into fractions, whole blood served as the source from which total RNA was extracted. Sample: whole blood, taken in connection with sensitization to the hapten diphenylcyclopropenone (DPC). All receptors come from a woman in her twenties or thirties with alopecia areata. Some clones in this sample may be carry-over from other donors' samples.

About this clonotype: The CDR3 end shows no conserved phenylalanine or tryptophan, and so a read error is likely. This rearrangement joins TRBV18 to TRBJ2-1; D might be TRBD2 (6 bases). The V gene's germline CDR1 is KGHSH and CDR2 LQKENI. V was trimmed by 6 bases and J by 5 bases, leaving 14 bases between them. The CDR3 has 14 amino acids. The CDR3: CASSRTWGDNEQFS. The CDR3 DNA follows: TGTGCCAGCTCCCGAACTTGGGGGGACAATGAGCAGTTCTCC.

This clonotype was recorded many times. This chain uses TRBV3-1 with TRBJ1-4; no firm D call. Germline assignment: CDR1 LGHDT and CDR2 YNNKEL (reference sequence). V lost 0 bases to trimming and J lost 4 bases, with 3 bases between them. The CDR3 has 13 amino acids. The CDR3, as DNA: TGTGCCAGCAGCCAAGACAGTAATGAAAAACTGTTTTTT. Residues: CASSQDSNEKLFF.

The CDR3 region has the DNA TGTGCCAGCAGCTTAGCACCACAGGGGACTTACGAGCAGTACTTC. Translating it yields CASSLAPQGTYEQYF. J is TRBJ2-7 and V is TRBV7-8; D is possibly TRBD1 (7 bases). Germline lookup yields CDR1 SGHVS and CDR2 FQNEAQ. Trimming took 0 bases from V and 4 from J, leaving 13 bases between them. The CDR3 is made up of 15 amino acids.

The chain carries TRBV6-2 or TRBV6-3 and TRBJ2-3; D tentatively reads TRBD1 or TRBD2 (5 bases each). Trimming removed 6 bases from V and 3 bases from J, with 19 bases in between. This CDR3 has 16 residues. The germline CDR1 and CDR2 sequences are MNHEY and SVGEGT. DNA for the CDR3: TGTGCCAGCAGCAAACCCCCAGGTTGGGGGACAGATACGCAGTATTTT. Translation gives CASSKPPGWGTDTQYF.

This clonotype was recorded at least ten times. The chain combines TRBV2 with TRBJ2-1; 10 positions agree with TRBD1. After removal of 6 bases from V and 4 bases from J, the junction contained 3 bases not matched to a gene. This CDR3 spans 14 amino acids. Looked up from germline, CDR1 is SNHLY and CDR2 is FYNNEI. The CDR3 bases are TGTGCCAGCAGCAGGACAGGGGGGTACAATGAGCAGTTCTTC. It yields the protein CASSRTGGYNEQFF.

This clonotype has just a few counts. The chain joins TRBV7-2 to TRBJ1-3; 8 bases fit TRBD1. Germline CDR1 reads SGHTA; CDR2 reads FQGNSA. The CDR3 length is 13 residues. J lost 8 bases, V lost 7 bases, and 7 bases had no gene match. The CDR3 spells CASTSGQGYTIYF. CDR3 coding DNA: TGTGCCAGCACCTCTGGACAGGGTTACACCATATATTTT.

This clonotype was counted many times. The CDR3 region is CASSFLASGGPYEQYF. The CDR3 DNA reads TGCGCCAGCAGCTTCCTCGCTAGCGGGGGACCCTACGAGCAGTACTTC. The V gene is TRBV5-1, the J gene TRBJ2-7; 10 nucleotides agree with TRBD2. This CDR3 contains 16 residues. J gave up 2 bases and V 2 bases, and 7 bases lay outside the gene matches. Germline CDR1 reads SGHRS; CDR2 reads YFSETQ.

This clonotype has just a few counts. DNA of the CDR3: TGCAGTGCTCCTCCGGGACAGGGGGCGGCCCAGTACTTC. Translation gives CSAPPGQGAAQYF. The chain uses TRBV20-1 and TRBJ2-5; 12 bases are shared with TRBD1. The ends lost 5 bases at V and 9 bases at J; junction bases unmatched: 7. From germline, CDR1 is DFQATT and CDR2 SNEGSKA (reference sequence). The CDR3 totals 13 residues.

The sample holds a few counts of this clonotype. The rearrangement joins TRBV30 to TRBJ1-2; D uncertain. V was cut by 0 bases and J by 4 bases, with 15 bases left in between. The CDR3 spans 15 residues. CDR1 is GTSNPN, CDR2 SVGIG, per germline (reference sequence). In nucleotides, the CDR3 is TGTGCCTGGAGTGTACTGGCAGTTGGCGTCTATGGCTACACCTTC. This encodes CAWSVLAVGVYGYTF. The full variable domain, rest sourced from reference TRBV30 and TRBJ1-2, is SQTIHQWPATLVQPVGSPLSLECTVEGTSNPNLYWYRQAAGRGLQLLFYSVGIGQISSEVPQNLSASRPQDRQFILSSKKLLLSDSGFYLCAWSVLAVGVYGYTFGSGTRLTVV.

There are many counts of this clonotype. The chain recombines TRBV7-9 with TRBJ2-3; D is ambiguous. CDR3 length: 14 amino acids. Trimming took off 5 bases at V and 0 bases at J, with 9 bases between the two ends. CDR1 and CDR2 (germline): SEHNR, FQNEAQ (reference sequence). CDR3 sequence reads: CASSLTSSTDTQYF. CDR3 in DNA: TGTGCCAGCAGCCTTACCTCGAGCACAGATACGCAGTATTTT.

The sample holds a few counts of this clonotype. The V and J genes are TRBV6-9 and TRBJ2-6, with D tentatively TRBD1 (6 bases). V was trimmed by 7 bases and J by 0 bases, leaving 16 bases between them. Germline V gene lookup returns CDR1 MNHGY and CDR2 SVAAGI. The CDR3 length is 17 residues. The chain's CDR3 is CASIRTERSSGANVLTF. The CDR3 DNA follows: TGTGCCAGCATAAGGACAGAGAGAAGCTCTGGGGCCAACGTCCTGACTTTC.

This clonotype was seen more than once but under ten times. The V gene is TRBV18, the J gene TRBJ1-1; 8 bases map to TRBD1. V lost 3 bases, J lost 4 bases, and 1 base stayed unmatched. The CDR3 is made up of 13 amino acids. In germline, CDR1 is KGHSH, CDR2 LQKENI. CDR3 coding DNA: TGTGCCAGCTCACCGGACAGGGTCACTGAAGCTTTCTTT. Translated, it gives CASSPDRVTEAFF.

The chain carries TRBV4-2 and TRBJ1-1, with 10 bases aligning to TRBD1. J lost 4 bases, V lost 0 bases, and 8 bases had no gene match. Germline-derived CDR1 and CDR2 are LGHNA and YNFKEQ. The length of the CDR3 is 17 residues. CDR3 in amino acids: CASSQDRDRGKVTEAFF. In DNA form, the CDR3 reads TGTGCCAGCAGCCAAGATCGGGACAGGGGAAAAGTCACTGAAGCTTTCTTT.

This clonotype was counted at least ten times. V gene TRBV6-2 or TRBV6-3 combines with J gene TRBJ2-1; possibly TRBD1 for D (6 bases). Deletions cut 1 base from V and 3 bases from J, with 10 bases between. Germline CDR1 reads MNHEY; CDR2 reads SVGEGT. The CDR3 has 15 residues. This CDR3 is CASSYLGADYNEQFF. CDR3 in DNA: TGTGCCAGCAGTTACTTGGGGGCTGACTACAATGAGCAGTTCTTC.

Concerning this clonotype: This sequence may be a read error, since a much larger clone differs from it by one base. J is TRBJ1-1 and V is TRBV28; D call uncertain. The CDR3 is 13 residues long. The V gene's germline CDR1 is MDHEN and CDR2 SYDVKM. V lost 2 bases, J lost 6 bases, and 10 bases lay in between. DNA of the CDR3: TGTGCCAGCAGTTTAAGCAGGCGCTCTGAAGCTTTCTTT. Translating gives CASSLSRRSEAFF.

The V gene is TRBV5-4, the J gene TRBJ2-7; D is ambiguous. The V end was cut by 2 bases, the J end by 6 bases, with 9 bases between. The CDR3 extends over 12 amino acids. Germline V gene sequence: CDR1 SGHNT, CDR2 YYREEE (reference sequence). The CDR3 loop is CASSFGVGEQYF. The CDR3, as DNA: TGTGCCAGCAGCTTTGGGGTCGGCGAGCAGTACTTC.

This clonotype is categorized as medium-sized. J is TRBJ2-2 and V is TRBV25-1; tentatively, D is TRBD2 (5 bases). The CDR3 loop spans 16 amino acids. The germline gives CDR1 MGHDK, CDR2 SYGVNS. Trimming shortened V by 2 bases and J by 5 bases, and 15 bases separated the two germline ends. CDR3 region: CASSETQVLATGELFF. The DNA for the CDR3 is TGTGCCAGCAGTGAAACCCAAGTCCTAGCTACCGGGGAGCTGTTTTTT.

A few counts support this clonotype. The chain is built from TRBV2 and TRBJ2-1, with a possible D match to TRBD2 (6 bases). Germline-derived CDR1 and CDR2 are SNHLY and FYNNEI. There are 11 residues in the CDR3. Between the trimmed V and J ends, which lost 7 bases and 10 bases, there was a span of 11 bases. In nucleotides, the CDR3 is TGTGCCAGCAACGGGGGTTGGGAGCAGTTCTTC. Its translation: CASNGGWEQFF. The complete variable domain, with remaining parts taken from reference TRBV2 and TRBJ2-1, reads EPEVTQTPSHQVTQMGQEVILRCVPISNHLYFYWYRQILGQKVEFLVSFYNNEISEKSEIFDDQFSVERPDGSNFTLKIRSTKLEDSAMYFCASNGGWEQFFGPGTRLTVL.